This TCR beta chain is from a study of blood T cell repertoires in COVID-19. Looking at the study overall: The cDNA or gDNA used as material had been derived from T cells, B-cell-depleted T cells, or PBMCs.

With V trimmed by 8 bases and J by 1 base, 11 bases remained unmatched. CDR3 length: 16 residues. CDR1 and CDR2 from the germline V gene are SGHRS and YFSETQ. Sequenced by immunoSEQ multiplex PCR; TCRdb stores in-frame clones only, minus some. The sample shows about 200,000 clones, around 82% of them seen only once. Source material: peripheral blood. The chain carries TRBV5-1 and TRBJ2-5, with 10 positions matching TRBD2. The source is a woman in her seventies with acute or convalescent COVID-19. DNA for the CDR3: TGCGCCAGTAGACCCCGTAGCGGGGGGACCCAAGAGACCCAGTACTTC. Its translation: CASRPRSGGTQETQYF.